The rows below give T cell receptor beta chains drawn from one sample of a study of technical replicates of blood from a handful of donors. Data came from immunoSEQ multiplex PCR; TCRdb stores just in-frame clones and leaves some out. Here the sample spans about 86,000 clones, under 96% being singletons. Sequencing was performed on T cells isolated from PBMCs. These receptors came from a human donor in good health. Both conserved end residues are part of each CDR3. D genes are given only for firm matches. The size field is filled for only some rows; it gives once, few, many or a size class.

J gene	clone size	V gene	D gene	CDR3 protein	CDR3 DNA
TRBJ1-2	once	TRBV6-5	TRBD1	CASTLRQGGWYGYTF	TGTGCCAGCACCCTCAGACAGGGAGGTTGGTATGGCTACACCTTC
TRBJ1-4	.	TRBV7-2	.	CASSRATNEKLFF	TGTGCCAGCAGCCGGGCAACTAATGAAAAACTGTTTTTT
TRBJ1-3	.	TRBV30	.	CAWSSPGLGNTIYF	TGTGCCTGGAGTTCCCCGGGACTGGGAAACACCATATATTTT
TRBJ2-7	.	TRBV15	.	CATSSGQSYEQYF	TGTGCCACCAGCAGCGGACAGTCCTACGAGCAGTACTTC
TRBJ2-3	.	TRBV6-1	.	CASSESRYGTDTQYF	TGTGCCAGCAGTGAGAGCCGCTACGGCACAGATACGCAGTATTTT
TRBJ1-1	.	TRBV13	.	CASSSIRDILNTEAFF	TGTGCCAGCAGTTCAATCCGGGACATACTGAACACTGAAGCTTTCTTT
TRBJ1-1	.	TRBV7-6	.	CASSLDSRTEAFF	TGTGCCAGCAGCTTAGATTCCCGCACTGAAGCTTTCTTT
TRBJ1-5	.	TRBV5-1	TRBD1	CASSYTGATNQPQHF	TGCGCCAGCAGCTACACAGGGGCGACCAATCAGCCCCAGCATTTT
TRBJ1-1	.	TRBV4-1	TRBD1	CASSQAVRTGGAEAFF	TGCGCCAGCAGCCAAGCAGTCAGGACAGGTGGGGCTGAAGCTTTCTTT
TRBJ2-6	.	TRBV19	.	CASSIGRDYLSSGANVLTF	TGTGCCAGTAGTATAGGTAGAGACTATCTATCCTCTGGGGCCAACGTCCTGACTTTC
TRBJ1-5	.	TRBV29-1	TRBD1	CSVGGQGTQPQHF	TGCAGCGTGGGGGGACAGGGGACTCAGCCCCAGCATTTT
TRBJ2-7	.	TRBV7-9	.	CASSLAGAYSYEQYF	TGTGCCAGCAGCTTAGCAGGGGCTTACTCCTACGAGCAGTACTTC
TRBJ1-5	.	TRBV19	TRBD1	CASSSGAGQVGQPQHF	TGTGCCAGTAGTAGTGGTGCGGGACAGGTCGGGCAGCCCCAGCATTTT
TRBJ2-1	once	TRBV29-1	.	CSVEVGGEQFF	TGCAGCGTTGAAGTAGGGGGTGAGCAGTTCTTC
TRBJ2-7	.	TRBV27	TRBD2	CASSRASGWYEQYF	TGTGCCAGCAGCAGGGCTAGCGGGTGGTACGAGCAGTACTTC
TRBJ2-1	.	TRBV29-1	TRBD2	CSAGLAGVGEQFF	TGCAGCGCCGGACTAGCGGGAGTGGGTGAGCAGTTCTTC
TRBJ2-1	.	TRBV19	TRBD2	CASSIGWTSSNEQFF	TGTGCCAGTAGTATAGGCTGGACTAGTAGCAATGAGCAGTTCTTC
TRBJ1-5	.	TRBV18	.	CASSLGGGQPQHF	TGTGCCAGCTCACTGGGAGGTGGTCAGCCCCAGCATTTT
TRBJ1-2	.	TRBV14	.	CASSHDNNYGYTF	TGTGCCAGCAGCCATGACAATAACTATGGCTACACCTTC
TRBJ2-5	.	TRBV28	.	CASSSPAETQETQYF	TGTGCCAGCAGCTCCCCGGCGGAGACCCAAGAGACCCAGTACTTC
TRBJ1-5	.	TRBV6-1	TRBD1	CASQDRGNQPQHF	TGTGCCAGCCAAGACAGGGGCAATCAGCCCCAGCATTTT
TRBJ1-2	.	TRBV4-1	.	CASSQEEANTNRGYTF	TGCGCCAGCAGCCAAGAAGAAGCAAATACTAATAGGGGCTACACCTTC
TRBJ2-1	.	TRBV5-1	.	CASSSGTAEQFF	TGCGCCAGCAGCTCCGGGACTGCTGAGCAGTTCTTC
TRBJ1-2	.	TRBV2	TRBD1	CARGSGGRGYTF	TGTGCCAGGGGCTCAGGGGGCAGGGGCTACACCTTC
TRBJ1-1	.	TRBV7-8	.	CASSLELWSGLTEAFF	TGTGCCAGCAGCTTAGAATTATGGAGCGGTCTTACTGAAGCTTTCTTT
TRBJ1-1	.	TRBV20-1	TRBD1	CSSLNRGEAFF	TGCAGTTCTTTAAACAGGGGGGAAGCTTTCTTT
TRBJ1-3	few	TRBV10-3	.	CAISAGSGNTIYF	TGTGCCATCAGTGCAGGATCTGGAAACACCATATATTTT
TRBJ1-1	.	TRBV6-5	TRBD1	CASRRTGGYTEAFF	TGTGCCAGCCGCAGGACAGGGGGCTACACTGAAGCTTTCTTT
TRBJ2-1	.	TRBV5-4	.	CASSLATMAYNEQFF	TGTGCCAGCAGCTTGGCTACTATGGCTTACAATGAGCAGTTCTTC
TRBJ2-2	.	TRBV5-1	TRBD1	CASSSSPQGTGELFF	TGCGCCAGCAGCTCCTCCCCACAGGGGACCGGGGAGCTGTTTTTT
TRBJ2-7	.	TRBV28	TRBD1	CASSRDSFYEQYF	TGTGCCAGCAGCAGGGACAGCTTTTACGAGCAGTACTTC
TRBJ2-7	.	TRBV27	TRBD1	CASRSTGGSYEQYF	TGTGCCAGCCGATCAACAGGGGGCTCCTACGAGCAGTACTTC
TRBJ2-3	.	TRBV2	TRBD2	CASRRLAGDGPDTQYF	TGTGCCAGCAGGAGACTAGCGGGAGACGGACCAGATACGCAGTATTTT